What follows are 24 T cell receptor beta chains derived from one specimen sequenced in a study of blood T cell repertoires in COVID-19. TCRdb keeps only in-frame clones here, not all; method: immunoSEQ multiplex PCR. The sample has 200,000 to 250,000 clones; approximately 81% are singletons. Source material: peripheral blood. The receptors originated from a man between 50 and 59 years old who had recovered from COVID-19.

The genes are TRBV5-3 and TRBJ2-1; TRBD2 matches at 7 bases. TRBV5-3 is recorded as an ORF, its role being uncertain. The CDR3 consists of 14 residues. The J segment lost 5 bases and the V segment lost 2 bases, leaving 4 bases of the junction unmatched. Here the CDR3 DNA reads TGTGCCAGAAGCTTTTCGGGGAGGGACAATGAGCAGTTCTTC. This sequence encodes CARSFSGRDNEQFF.

CDR3: CASSWTSGSPAGELFF. CDR3 in DNA: TGCGCCAGCAGTTGGACTAGCGGGAGTCCGGCCGGGGAGCTGTTTTTT. The V gene is TRBV10-2, the J gene TRBJ2-2, with TRBD2 matching 13 bases. Germline V gene data show CDR1 as WSHSY and CDR2 as SAAADI. The ends lost 5 bases at V and 6 bases at J; junction bases unmatched: 6. The length of the CDR3 is 16 residues.

CDR3 region: CASSIWTGPNEKLFF. The CDR3 bases are TGTGCCAGTAGCATCTGGACAGGGCCTAATGAAAAACTGTTTTTT. The chain uses TRBV19 and TRBJ1-4; 8 nucleotides agree with TRBD1. Germline V gives CDR1 LNHDA, CDR2 SQIVND (reference sequence). V lost 6 bases, J lost 3 bases, and 6 bases stayed unmatched. The CDR3 consists of 15 residues.

The genes are TRBV7-8 and TRBJ2-7; TRBD2 matches at 12 bases. Germline-derived CDR1 and CDR2 are SGHVS and FQNEAQ. V trimming: 5 bases; J trimming: 2 bases; junction bases outside the gene matches: 4. CDR3 size: 15 residues. The CDR3 nucleotides read TGTGCCAGCAGCGCAACTAGCGGGGGGACCTACGAGCAGTACTTC. Protein sequence: CASSATSGGTYEQYF.

The chain recombines TRBV7-8 with TRBJ2-7, with TRBD2 matching 8 bases. Germline V gene data show CDR1 as SGHVS and CDR2 as FQNEAQ. The ends lost 6 bases at V and 0 bases at J; junction bases unmatched: 7. The CDR3 has 15 amino acids. CDR3 sequence (DNA): TGTGCCAGCAGGATCGGGACTAGGACCTCCTACGAGCAGTACTTC. Translating gives CASRIGTRTSYEQYF.

This clone was seen a single time. The V gene is TRBV12-5, the J gene TRBJ2-1, with TRBD2 matching 13 bases. J was trimmed by 7 bases and V by 4 bases; bases with no gene match: 1. From germline, CDR1 is LGHNT and CDR2 FRNRAP. The CDR3 is made up of 14 amino acids. The CDR3 DNA follows: TGTGCTAGTGGTTGGGGACTAGCGGGAAATGAGCAGTTCTTC. This gives the protein CASGWGLAGNEQFF.

This clone was seen just once. This sequence joins TRBV9 and TRBJ2-2, with 7 nucleotides matching TRBD1. With 3 bases clipped from V and 6 bases from J, the junction kept 5 bases outside the gene matches. The CDR3 contains 14 residues. CDR1 SGDLS and CDR2 YYNGEE come from the germline V gene. The CDR3 loop reads CASSAGTVSGELFF. CDR3 DNA: TGTGCCAGCAGCGCCGGGACAGTTTCCGGGGAGCTGTTTTTT.

The V gene is TRBV6-4, the J gene TRBJ2-3; 10 bases map to TRBD1. The CDR3 runs 14 residues. The germline V gene encodes CDR1 MRHNA and CDR2 SNTAGT. The V and J ends lost 6 bases and 4 bases, in that order; junction bases with no gene match: 4. This CDR3 reads CASSRDRGADTQYF. DNA for the CDR3: TGTGCCAGCAGCCGGGACAGGGGCGCAGATACGCAGTATTTT.

The chain couples TRBV19 to TRBJ2-7; a possible D gene is TRBD2 (6 bases). Germline CDR1 is LNHDA and CDR2 is SQIVND (reference sequence). Trimming removed 0 bases at V and 4 bases at J, with 13 bases between. This CDR3 spans 15 amino acids. CDR3 protein: CASSIDLGGGYEQYF. The CDR3 DNA is TGTGCCAGTAGTATAGATCTCGGGGGTGGATACGAGCAGTACTTC.

In DNA, the CDR3 is TGTGCCAGCAGCCCGGTGCAGGGACTAAACTCACCCCTCCACTTT. It translates to CASSPVQGLNSPLHF. The rearrangement joins TRBV7-9 to TRBJ1-6; weak D call: TRBD1 (5 bases). The CDR3 extends over 15 amino acids. CDR1 SEHNR and CDR2 FQNEAQ come from the germline V gene (reference sequence). V was shortened by 5 bases and J by 10 bases, with 18 bases between the two germline ends.

The J gene is TRBJ2-5, the V gene TRBV10-1; tentative D call: TRBD2 (5 bases). The CDR3 is made up of 14 amino acids. Trimming left V 3 bases short and J 5 bases short, with 13 bases between. CDR1 and CDR2 (germline): WNHNN, SYGVQD (reference sequence). This CDR3 reads CASSDLGVAETQYF. The DNA for the CDR3 is TGCGCCAGCAGTGACCTCGGGGTCGCGGAGACCCAGTACTTC.

In this sample, this clone turned up a few times. The chain joins TRBV27 to TRBJ2-2, with no clear D. V was trimmed by 2 bases and J by 9 bases, leaving 7 bases between them. CDR1 is MNHEY, CDR2 SMNVEV, per germline (reference sequence). The CDR3 sequence is 12 residues long. The chain's CDR3 is CASSLMGRELFF. DNA for the CDR3: TGTGCCAGCAGTTTAATGGGCCGGGAGCTGTTTTTT.

This rearrangement joins TRBV7-9 to TRBJ2-5, with D perhaps matching TRBD1 (5 bases). The CDR3 consists of 14 residues. CDR1 and CDR2 (germline): SEHNR, FQNEAQ (reference sequence). V dropped 2 bases and J dropped 1 base, with 8 bases sitting between them. Written as DNA, the CDR3 is TGTGCCAGCAGCTTACAGGGTTTCCAAGAGACCCAGTACTTC. It is translated as CASSLQGFQETQYF.

This clone was found a few times. The chain joins TRBV7-6 to TRBJ2-7; the match to TRBD1 covers 9 bases. Trimming cost V 2 bases and J 7 bases; bases outside gene matches: 12. The CDR3 length is 16 residues. Germline CDR1 reads SGHVS; CDR2 reads FNYEAQ. CDR3 nucleotide sequence: TGTGCCAGCAGCTTACATAGGACAGGGGAGGGTCGGGAGCAGTACTTC. This translates into CASSLHRTGEGREQYF.

The genes are TRBV19 and TRBJ2-5, with 8 bases matching TRBD1. The CDR3 has 14 residues. With V trimmed by 2 bases and J by 4 bases, 3 bases remained unmatched. Looked up from germline, CDR1 is LNHDA and CDR2 is SQIVND (reference sequence). The CDR3 nucleotides read TGTGCCAGTAGTATACAGGGGGCAGGAGAGACCCAGTACTTC. This gives the protein CASSIQGAGETQYF.

The CDR3 bases are TGCGCCAGCAGCCACATCTCAGGGGAGTCTGAGCAGTACTTC. This translates into CASSHISGESEQYF. V is TRBV4-1 and J is TRBJ2-7, with D maybe TRBD1 (6 bases). The CDR3 length is 14 residues. Trimming left V 3 bases short and J 7 bases short, with 16 bases between. Germline-derived CDR1 and CDR2 are MGHRA and YSYEKL.

The chain is built from TRBV6-5 and TRBJ1-5; tentatively, D is TRBD1 (6 bases). The germline CDR1 and CDR2 sequences are MNHEY and SVGAGI. V was shortened by 6 bases and J by 4 bases, with 13 bases between the two germline ends. This CDR3 comprises 14 residues. CDR3 nucleotide sequence: TGTGCCAGCAGACCCAACCAGGGGAATCAGCCCCAGCATTTT. This codes for CASRPNQGNQPQHF.

In DNA, the CDR3 is TGTGCCAGCTCACCGAACGGACAGGGGCTCACTGAAGCTTTCTTT. Its protein is CASSPNGQGLTEAFF. The chain couples TRBV18 to TRBJ1-1; TRBD1 aligns across 9 bases. This CDR3 is 15 amino acids long. Germline V lookup: CDR1 KGHSH, CDR2 LQKENI. After removal of 3 bases from V and 4 bases from J, the junction contained 6 bases not matched to a gene. Full variable domain (remainder filled in from reference TRBV18 and TRBJ1-1): NAGVMQNPRHLVRRRGQEARLRCSPMKGHSHVYWYRQLPEEGLKFMVYLQKENIIDESGMPKERFSAEFPKEGPSILRIQQVVRGDSAAYFCASSPNGQGLTEAFFGQGTRLTVV.

In its sample, this clone was seen a few times. The chain combines TRBV5-1 with TRBJ1-1; D is possibly TRBD1 (5 bases). There are 16 residues in the CDR3. CDR1 and CDR2 (germline): SGHRS, YFSETQ. V shed 2 bases and J shed 3 bases, with 17 bases lying between them. The CDR3 DNA sequence: TGCGCCAGCAGCTTTAGGAGGGCGGGCAGGGACACTGAAGCTTTCTTT. Protein product: CASSFRRAGRDTEAFF.

This clone appeared once. The J gene is TRBJ2-6, the V gene TRBV9; D is unclear. V lost 2 bases, J lost 1 base, and 10 bases lay in between. The germline V gene encodes CDR1 SGDLS and CDR2 YYNGEE. The CDR3 runs 16 residues. The CDR3 is CASSVTARSGANVLTF. CDR3 in DNA: TGTGCCAGCAGCGTGACGGCGAGGTCTGGGGCCAACGTCCTGACTTTC.

The chain combines TRBV28 with TRBJ1-1; unclear D gene. V dropped 3 bases and J dropped 1 base, with 9 bases sitting between them. Germline lookup yields CDR1 MDHEN and CDR2 SYDVKM. The CDR3 sequence is 14 residues long. CDR3 residues: CASSFLRQNTEAFF. The CDR3 coding sequence is TGTGCCAGCAGTTTTTTAAGACAGAACACTGAAGCTTTCTTT.

V and J are TRBV28 and TRBJ2-6; 12 bases fit TRBD2. The CDR3 totals 18 residues. Germline V gene sequence: CDR1 MDHEN, CDR2 SYDVKM. V trimming: 4 bases; J trimming: 0 bases; junction bases outside the gene matches: 4. CDR3 DNA sequence: TGTGCCAGCAGTTGGCGACTAGCGGGAGCCTCTGGGGCCAACGTCCTGACTTTC. Protein sequence: CASSWRLAGASGANVLTF.

The chain employs TRBV9 and TRBJ2-6; TRBD1 might be the D (6 bases). This CDR3 has 15 residues. Germline-derived CDR1 and CDR2 are SGDLS and YYNGEE. The CDR3 nucleotides are TGTGCTACCGGGACAAGATCTCTTGGGGCCAACGTCCTGACTTTC. This gives the protein CATGTRSLGANVLTF.

The V call is TRBV7-9, the J call TRBJ2-1, with 7 positions matching TRBD2. J was trimmed by 4 bases and V by 0 bases; bases with no gene match: 3. Germline CDR1 SEHNR, CDR2 FQNEAQ (reference sequence). The CDR3 covers 15 residues. The CDR3 sequence: CASSLAGGRYNEQFF. The CDR3 DNA sequence: TGTGCCAGCAGCTTAGCGGGAGGGCGATACAATGAGCAGTTCTTC.